Shown below are 20 T cell receptor beta chains from a single sample sequenced in a study of T cell responses to AZD1222 COVID-19 vaccine. Assay: immunoSEQ multiplex PCR; the TCRdb copy retains only in-frame clones and omits some. The sample lists about 200,000 clones; around 92% were seen once. The specimen was peripheral blood, collected on day 0 of AZD1222 vaccination. These receptors came from an adult in good health.

This chain uses TRBV27 with TRBJ2-7, with D perhaps matching TRBD1 (7 bases). This CDR3 spans 14 amino acids. Germline CDR1 and CDR2: MNHEY and SMNVEV (reference sequence). Trimming pared 2 bases from V and 4 bases from J, leaving 12 bases between. CDR3 DNA sequence: TGTGCCAGCAGTTTAGCGACAGGGACTTACGAGCAGTACTTC. The encoded protein is CASSLATGTYEQYF.

The chain joins TRBV12-3 or TRBV12-4 to TRBJ2-7, with D uncertain. V shed 1 base and J shed 6 bases, with 7 bases lying between them. This CDR3 spans 12 amino acids. The CDR3 region is CASSLVRSEQYF. The CDR3 DNA reads TGTGCCAGCAGTTTAGTACGGAGCGAGCAGTACTTC.

This rearrangement joins TRBV30 to TRBJ1-1, with D possibly matching TRBD1 (5 bases). This CDR3 has 17 residues. CDR1 and CDR2 (germline): GTSNPN, SVGIG (reference sequence). V was clipped by 1 base and J by 4 bases, with 22 bases between them. DNA for the CDR3: TGTGCCTGGAGTGGCGACACCAGTAGGGGCGGTGGCACTGAAGCTTTCTTT. Translation gives CAWSGDTSRGGGTEAFF.

This chain's CDR3 is CASRISGGAGVYGYTF. Written as DNA, the CDR3 is TGTGCCAGCAGGATTTCAGGGGGTGCAGGCGTCTATGGCTACACCTTC. This chain uses TRBV27 with TRBJ1-2; 7 positions match TRBD1. V shed 6 bases and J 4 bases; nucleotides not matched to a gene: 14. CDR3 length: 16 residues. Germline-derived CDR1 and CDR2 are MNHEY and SMNVEV (reference sequence).

V usage is TRBV27 and J usage is TRBJ2-5, with TRBD2 matching over 7 bases. Trimming at V came to 5 bases and at J to 4 bases, leaving 13 bases not matched to a gene. Germline assignment: CDR1 MNHEY and CDR2 SMNVEV (reference sequence). This CDR3 is built from 16 residues. The CDR3 is CASSGSGSWILETQYF. The DNA for the CDR3 is TGTGCCAGCAGTGGTAGCGGGTCCTGGATCTTAGAGACCCAGTACTTC.

The DNA for the CDR3 is TGCGCCAGCAGCTTGGCCGTGCCGGGATTGGGCTATAATTCACCCCTCCACTTT. This codes for CASSLAVPGLGYNSPLHF. The J gene is TRBJ1-6, the V gene TRBV5-1, with unresolved D. V lost 0 bases and J 3 bases, leaving 16 bases between the germline ends. Germline loops: CDR1 SGHRS, CDR2 YFSETQ. CDR3 length equals 18 residues.

V gene TRBV5-5 combines with J gene TRBJ1-3; a weak D match, TRBD1 (6 bases). V lost 1 base and J lost 2, with 10 bases in between. The germline CDR1 and CDR2 sequences are SGHKS and YYEKEE (reference sequence). The CDR3 is 15 residues long. The CDR3 sequence is CASSLQGRTGNTIYF. The CDR3 DNA sequence: TGTGCCAGCAGCTTGCAGGGGAGGACTGGAAACACCATATATTTT.

The count of this clone is one. The chain recombines TRBV7-9 with TRBJ1-1; 9 positions agree with TRBD1. Trimming at V came to 2 bases and at J to 5 bases, leaving 6 bases not matched to a gene. The CDR3 sequence is 15 residues long. Germline lookup yields CDR1 SEHNR and CDR2 FQNEAQ (reference sequence). This CDR3 reads CASSLLGQGRTEAFF. CDR3 nucleotide sequence: TGTGCCAGCAGCTTACTGGGACAGGGACGAACTGAAGCTTTCTTT.

The gene calls are TRBV24-1 and TRBJ2-3; D gene ambiguous. Trimming took off 4 bases at V and 2 bases at J, with 6 bases between the two ends. Germline-derived CDR1 and CDR2 are KGHDR and SFDVKD. The CDR3 is 13 amino acids. CDR3 bases: TGTGCCACCAGTGAAAAAAACACAGATACGCAGTATTTT. Amino acids: CATSEKNTDTQYF.

Regarding this clone: Other DNA sequences in the sample encode the same CDR3. J is TRBJ1-3 and V is TRBV6-5, with D uncertain. Per the germline V gene, CDR1 is MNHEY and CDR2 is SVGAGI. The CDR3 covers 13 residues. The germline V and J ends were trimmed by 6 bases and 2 bases, with 8 bases remaining between them. CDR3 nucleotide sequence: TGTGCCAGCAGGAGAGGCCCTGGAAACACCATATATTTT. This gives the protein CASRRGPGNTIYF.

This chain joins TRBV18 and TRBJ2-4; unclear D gene. The CDR3 loop spans 13 amino acids. CDR1 and CDR2 (germline): KGHSH, LQKENI. Trimming took off 3 bases at V and 10 bases at J, with 13 bases between the two ends. The CDR3: CASSPSQDFIQYF. As DNA, the CDR3 is TGTGCCAGCTCACCTTCCCAGGATTTTATTCAGTACTTC. The complete variable domain, with remaining parts taken from reference TRBV18 and TRBJ2-4, reads NAGVMQNPRHLVRRRGQEARLRCSPMKGHSHVYWYRQLPEEGLKFMVYLQKENIIDESGMPKERFSAEFPKEGPSILRIQQVVRGDSAAYFCASSPSQDFIQYFGAGTRLSVL.

The chain recombines TRBV29-1 with TRBJ2-2, with D tentatively TRBD1 (5 bases). V lost 7 bases and J 4 bases, leaving 16 bases between the germline ends. Germline lookup yields CDR1 SQVTM and CDR2 ANQGSEA. The CDR3 totals 14 residues. The CDR3 region has the DNA TGCAGCGCCGTCGTGGGGCAGGGCACCGGGGAGCTGTTTTTT. Its protein product is CSAVVGQGTGELFF.

The rearrangement links TRBV27 to TRBJ2-1, with D possibly TRBD1 on 5 matching bases. The CDR3 consists of 16 residues. Germline V lookup: CDR1 MNHEY, CDR2 SMNVEV (reference sequence). V was clipped by 0 bases and J by 0 bases, with 9 bases between them. The CDR3, as DNA: TGTGCCAGCAGTTTATCTGGGGCGAGCTCCTACAATGAGCAGTTCTTC. Encoded protein: CASSLSGASSYNEQFF.

The chain uses TRBV5-8 and TRBJ2-3, with 9 bases fitting TRBD2. Germline CDR1 reads SGHTS; CDR2 reads YDEGEE. V shed 2 bases and J 0 bases; nucleotides not matched to a gene: 1. The CDR3 is 15 amino acids. CDR3 amino acids: CASSLSGGSTDTQYF. The CDR3 DNA sequence: TGTGCCAGCAGCTTAAGCGGGGGGAGCACAGATACGCAGTATTTT.

This rearrangement joins TRBV11-2 to TRBJ2-1; D might be TRBD1 (6 bases). Germline CDR1 is SGHAT and CDR2 is FQNNGV. The V and J ends lost 4 bases and 8 bases respectively, with 6 bases between them. The length of the CDR3 is 11 residues. The CDR3 nucleotides are TGTGCCAGCAGCTCAGGGGATGAGCAGTTCTTC. It specifies CASSSGDEQFF.

V usage is TRBV7-2 and J usage is TRBJ2-1; D is unresolved. The CDR3 runs 13 residues. Germline V gene lookup returns CDR1 SGHTA and CDR2 FQGNSA. V lost 1 base, J lost 4 bases, and 5 bases lay in between. CDR3: CASSLDRYNEQFF. CDR3 DNA sequence: TGTGCCAGCAGCTTAGACAGATACAATGAGCAGTTCTTC.

The chain recombines TRBV6-1 with TRBJ1-4; D may be TRBD1 (6 bases). The CDR3 is 17 residues long. V shed 0 bases and J shed 5 bases, with 16 bases lying between them. Germline CDR1 reads MNHNS; CDR2 reads SASEGT. The CDR3 here is CASSEALSGTRNEKLFF. CDR3 sequence (DNA): TGTGCCAGCAGTGAAGCGTTATCCGGGACAAGGAATGAAAAACTGTTTTTT.

A single count supports this clone. CDR3 sequence: CASSLVSEQYF. CDR3 nucleotides: TGTGCCAGCAGCTTGGTTTCCGAGCAGTACTTC. V usage is TRBV5-6 and J usage is TRBJ2-7; no reliable D call. V dropped 0 bases and J dropped 6 bases, with 4 bases sitting between them. The germline CDR1 and CDR2 sequences are SGHDT and YYEEEE. The CDR3 is 11 residues long.

V usage is TRBV6-5 and J usage is TRBJ2-2, with 8 bases fitting TRBD1. The trim removed 6 bases at V and 1 base at J, leaving 4 bases unmatched. The CDR3 sequence is 15 residues long. Germline-derived CDR1 and CDR2 are MNHEY and SVGAGI. The CDR3 reads CASRVRGRNTGELFF. In DNA form, the CDR3 reads TGTGCCAGCAGGGTCAGGGGGCGGAACACCGGGGAGCTGTTTTTT.

A single count supports this clone. The sample holds other DNA sequences that translate to the same CDR3. This sequence joins TRBV18 and TRBJ1-1; a possible D gene is TRBD1 (5 bases). The CDR3 sequence is 15 residues long. The germline CDR1 and CDR2 sequences are KGHSH and LQKENI. Trimming took 0 bases from V and 1 from J, leaving 9 bases between them. The CDR3 DNA follows: TGTGCCAGCTCACCACCCATGCAGGGGAACACTGAAGCTTTCTTT. Protein sequence: CASSPPMQGNTEAFF.